The 26 T cell receptor beta chains below all came from one sample that was sequenced in a study of T cell repertoires in aging, cancer and after chemotherapy. TRB rearrangements spanning V, D and J were amplified using mixed TRB-A/B primers. TCRdb used MiXCR to reprocess the multiplex PCR reads, holding one entry per CDR3 protein. The table includes around 10,000 distinct CDR3 sequences, around a third detected once. TCR beta rearrangements were amplified from peripheral blood genomic DNA. Sequencing was performed on blood. Receptors originate from a human donor in good health. The donor label of this sample is uncertain.

The genes are TRBV19 and TRBJ1-2; possible D gene TRBD1, 5 bases. V was shortened by 9 bases and J by 0 bases, with 11 bases between the two germline ends. The CDR3 length is 13 residues. Looked up from germline, CDR1 is LNHDA and CDR2 is SQIVND (reference sequence). Written as DNA, the CDR3 is TGTGCCAGCCGGGACGTCACTAACTATGGCTACACCTTC. It yields the protein CASRDVTNYGYTF.

This chain links TRBV20-1 with TRBJ1-6; D is unclear. Germline V gives CDR1 DFQATT, CDR2 SNEGSKA (reference sequence). V lost 0 bases and J 10 bases, leaving 13 bases between the germline ends. The CDR3 is made up of 14 amino acids. CDR3 protein: CSARESRDASPLHF. In DNA, the CDR3 is TGCAGTGCTAGAGAAAGCCGGGATGCATCACCCCTCCACTTT.

CDR3 bases: TGTGCCAGCAGCTTAGCGTTTGGGACAGGCCGCTCTGGAAACACCATATATTTT. Translation gives CASSLAFGTGRSGNTIYF. The chain employs TRBV7-6 and TRBJ1-3; 8 nucleotides match TRBD1. The CDR3 runs 18 residues. Germline CDR1 and CDR2: SGHVS and FNYEAQ. V lost 0 bases and J lost 0; bases outside the gene matches: 7. The full variable domain, completed using reference TRBV7-6 and TRBJ1-3, is GAGVSQSPRYKVTKRGQDVALRCDPISGHVSLYWYRQALGQGPEFLTYFNYEAQQDKSGLPNDRFSAERPEGSISTLTIQRTEQRDSAMYRCASSLAFGTGRSGNTIYFGEGSWLTVV.

The V call is TRBV12-3 or TRBV12-4, the J call TRBJ2-3; 7 nucleotides match TRBD2. J was trimmed by 6 bases and V by 6 bases; bases with no gene match: 0. There are 11 residues in the CDR3. The CDR3 is CASRGGDTQYF. DNA of the CDR3: TGTGCCAGCAGGGGGGGGGATACGCAGTATTTT.

The chain uses TRBV19 and TRBJ1-1; TRBD1 agrees at 7 bases. From germline, CDR1 is LNHDA and CDR2 SQIVND (reference sequence). The V and J ends lost 3 bases and 4 bases, in that order; junction bases with no gene match: 5. The CDR3 totals 14 residues. In DNA form, the CDR3 reads TGTGCCAGTAGTATGAAGGGACAGACCACTGAAGCTTTCTTT. Its protein product is CASSMKGQTTEAFF.

The rearrangement uses TRBV18 and TRBJ1-1, with D tentatively TRBD1 (6 bases). The CDR3 has 15 amino acids. V was clipped by 5 bases and J by 0 bases, with 13 bases between them. Germline loops: CDR1 KGHSH, CDR2 LQKENI. The CDR3 DNA is TGTGCCAGCTCATCTGGGAGGGGGATGAACACTGAAGCTTTCTTT. Its protein is CASSSGRGMNTEAFF.

This clonotype was seen only a few times. The chain combines TRBV30 with TRBJ1-2; 7 bases fit TRBD1. This CDR3 region has 15 residues. Germline lookup yields CDR1 GTSNPN and CDR2 SVGIG (reference sequence). Trimming removed 5 bases from V and 4 bases from J; junction bases left unmatched: 13. CDR3 DNA: TGTGCCTGGTACATTACTCGACAGGGATCCTATGGCTACACCTTC. Amino acid sequence: CAWYITRQGSYGYTF.

The J gene is TRBJ1-5, the V gene TRBV18; the D gene is possibly TRBD1 (5 bases). The germline V gene has CDR1 KGHSH and CDR2 LQKENI. CDR3 size: 14 residues. Between the trimmed V and J ends, which lost 4 bases and 7 bases, there was a span of 14 bases. CDR3 DNA: TGTGCCAGCTCACTATCCGGGGGAAGGCAGCCCCAGCATTTT. It specifies CASSLSGGRQPQHF.

Sample share makes this clonotype medium-sized. This chain uses TRBV30 with TRBJ2-1; D is perhaps TRBD1 or TRBD2 (5 bases each). The V gene lost 1 base and the J gene lost 2 bases, with 9 bases spanning the gap. The CDR3 is 14 amino acids. Germline loops: CDR1 GTSNPN, CDR2 SVGIG (reference sequence). CDR3 sequence: CAWSAGGPYNEQFF. The CDR3 nucleotides read TGTGCCTGGAGTGCTGGGGGACCCTACAATGAGCAGTTCTTC.

The rearrangement uses TRBV12-3 or TRBV12-4 and TRBJ2-7; D possibly corresponds to TRBD2 (6 bases). This CDR3 contains 15 residues. Trimming removed 5 bases from V and 2 bases from J, with 16 bases in between. The CDR3 DNA reads TGTGCCAGCAGTCGAACCGGGACTCATACCTACGAGCAGTACTTC. As protein: CASSRTGTHTYEQYF.

V usage is TRBV5-1 and J usage is TRBJ2-3; 10 bases are shared with TRBD2. Germline-derived CDR1 and CDR2 are SGHRS and YFSETQ. CDR3 length equals 19 residues. Germline trimming cut 3 bases from V and 0 bases from J; bases unmatched to any gene: 13. This CDR3 is CASSSGSGRASTSTDTQYF. CDR3 DNA: TGCGCCAGCAGCTCGGGGAGCGGGAGGGCTTCAACTAGCACAGATACGCAGTATTTT.

V gene TRBV11-1 combines with J gene TRBJ2-7, with D unclear. Trimming left V 1 base short and J 6 bases short, with 7 bases between. CDR1 SGHAT and CDR2 FQDESV come from the germline V gene (reference sequence). This CDR3 spans 12 amino acids. The CDR3 spells CASSLGQVEQYF. In nucleotides, the CDR3 is TGTGCCAGCAGCTTAGGGCAGGTCGAGCAGTACTTC.

About this clonotype itself: A read error is possible here, since a much larger clone lies one base away. The genes are TRBV11-1 and TRBJ2-1, with TRBD1 matching 9 bases. From germline, CDR1 is SGHAT and CDR2 FQDESV (reference sequence). The CDR3 runs to 14 residues. DNA of the CDR3: TGTGCCACCAGCTTAGGGGACAGGGCCTATGAGCAGTTCTTC. Its translation: CATSLGDRAYEQFF. Filled out from reference TRBV11-1 and TRBJ2-1, the complete variable domain reads EAEVAQSPRYKITEKSQAVAFWCDPISGHATLYWYRQILGQGPELLVQFQDESVVDDSQLPKDRFSAERLKGVDSTLKIQPAELGDSAMYLCATSLGDRAYEQFFGPGTRLTVL.

The table lists this clonotype with a few counts. The J gene is TRBJ1-5, the V gene TRBV19, with 8 nucleotides matching TRBD1. Germline-derived CDR1 and CDR2 are LNHDA and SQIVND (reference sequence). The V segment lost 5 bases and the J segment 0 bases; nucleotides outside the gene matches: 3. The CDR3 is 15 amino acids. The CDR3 protein is CASSWTGSSNQPQHF. The CDR3 nucleotides read TGTGCCAGTAGTTGGACAGGGTCTAGCAATCAGCCCCAGCATTTT.

The rearrangement joins TRBV27 to TRBJ1-3; TRBD1 is a possible D gene (6 bases). This CDR3 region has 13 residues. Germline V gene sequence: CDR1 MNHEY, CDR2 SMNVEV (reference sequence). V lost 2 bases, J lost 10 bases, and 12 bases lay in between. CDR3 region: CASSLREGGTIYF. In DNA, the CDR3 is TGTGCCAGCAGTTTAAGGGAGGGGGGGACCATATATTTT.

This clonotype is medium-sized by share. The chain is built from TRBV29-1 and TRBJ2-7, with D tentatively TRBD1 (6 bases). V lost 4 bases, J lost 5 bases, and 12 bases lay in between. CDR3 length: 12 amino acids. Germline-derived CDR1 and CDR2 are SQVTM and ANQGSEA. CDR3 residues: CSVVQGTHEQYF. DNA of the CDR3: TGCAGCGTTGTCCAGGGGACCCACGAGCAGTACTTC.

The chain has TRBV20-1 and TRBJ2-1; D may be TRBD1 (6 bases). Germline CDR1 is DFQATT and CDR2 is SNEGSKA (reference sequence). CDR3 length equals 14 residues. V gave up 6 bases and J gave up 0 bases, with 12 bases separating them. The CDR3 sequence: CSATGQGSYNEQFF. The CDR3 bases are TGCAGTGCAACGGGACAAGGCTCCTACAATGAGCAGTTCTTC.

This clonotype was found a few times. The rearrangement joins TRBV19 to TRBJ2-1; 7 positions match TRBD2. CDR1 is LNHDA, CDR2 SQIVND, per germline (reference sequence). The CDR3 totals 16 residues. Trimming took 5 bases from V and 3 from J; bases not matched to a gene: 10. CDR3 sequence reads: CASSGGEGLGYNEQFF. The CDR3 DNA reads as TGTGCCAGTAGTGGGGGGGAGGGCCTGGGCTACAATGAGCAGTTCTTC.

The V and J genes are TRBV5-4 and TRBJ2-3; a weak D match, TRBD2 (6 bases). This CDR3 is 16 amino acids long. The germline V and J ends were trimmed by 0 bases and 0 bases, with 11 bases remaining between them. Looked up from germline, CDR1 is SGHNT and CDR2 is YYREEE (reference sequence). The CDR3 DNA follows: TGTGCCAGCAGCTTGGGCTGGGGGACTAGCACAGATACGCAGTATTTT. Its translation: CASSLGWGTSTDTQYF.

The chain recombines TRBV6-1 with TRBJ1-3; D gene uncertain. The germline V and J ends were trimmed by 8 bases and 4 bases, with 6 bases remaining between them. The V gene's germline CDR1 is MNHNS and CDR2 SASEGT. This CDR3 comprises 11 residues. CDR3 protein: CASVRGNTIYF. The CDR3 nucleotides read TGTGCCAGCGTCAGGGGAAACACCATATATTTT.

This clonotype is judged medium-sized. The chain is built from TRBV5-4 and TRBJ1-4, with D possibly matching TRBD1 (5 bases). In germline, CDR1 is SGHNT, CDR2 YYREEE (reference sequence). The CDR3 loop spans 15 amino acids. V gave up 4 bases and J gave up 5 bases, with 15 bases separating them. The DNA of the CDR3 is TGTGCCAGCAGCCCAAACAGGAACCTGAATGAAAAACTGTTTTTT. Translation gives CASSPNRNLNEKLFF.

The chain employs TRBV19 and TRBJ2-7; 10 bases fit TRBD2. The CDR3 runs 13 residues. V was clipped by 4 bases and J by 3 bases; unmatched bases: 0. Germline V gives CDR1 LNHDA, CDR2 SQIVND (reference sequence). CDR3 residues: CASSTSGSYEQYF. The DNA for the CDR3 is TGTGCCAGTAGTACTAGCGGGAGCTACGAGCAGTACTTC. Variable domain in full (rest from reference TRBV19 and TRBJ2-7): DGGITQSPKYLFRKEGQNVTLSCEQNLNHDAMYWYRQDPGQGLRLIYYSQIVNDFQKGDIAEGYSVSREKKESFPLTVTSAQKNPTAFYLCASSTSGSYEQYFGPGTRLTVT.

With respect to this clonotype: One junction end disagrees with the germline gene, perhaps due to a read error. This chain joins TRBV6-5 and TRBJ2-5, with 11 bases identical to TRBD1. CDR1 and CDR2 from the germline V gene are MNHEY and SVGAGI. CDR3 length equals 14 residues. CDR3 in amino acids: CASTGGQGGETQYF. The CDR3 nucleotides are TGCGCCAGCACTGGGGGACAGGGGGGTGAGACCCAGTACTTC.

The chain uses TRBV6-6 and TRBJ1-4; 9 bases agree with TRBD1. The CDR3 runs to 15 residues. Losses at the gene ends were 3 bases for V and 7 bases for J; bases not matched to a gene: 6. Germline assignment: CDR1 MNHNY and CDR2 SVGAGI (reference sequence). The CDR3 DNA sequence: TGTGCCAGCAGTTATTCTGGACAGGGGTTTGAAAAACTGTTTTTT. Its protein product is CASSYSGQGFEKLFF.

This chain joins TRBV5-1 and TRBJ2-7; a weak D match, TRBD1 (6 bases). The CDR3 is made up of 14 amino acids. Germline V gene data show CDR1 as SGHRS and CDR2 as YFSETQ. V was shortened by 5 bases and J by 5 bases, with 17 bases between the two germline ends. The CDR3 nucleotides read TGCGCCAGCAGTTATGCCGGGACAATGAACGAGCAGTACTTC. Translated, it gives CASSYAGTMNEQYF.

This chain uses TRBV6-1 with TRBJ2-3, with TRBD1 identical over 7 bases. The germline V gene encodes CDR1 MNHNS and CDR2 SASEGT. Trimming removed 9 bases from V and 2 bases from J; junction bases left unmatched: 8. CDR3 length: 14 residues. The CDR3 is CASKGQFYTDTQYF. The CDR3 nucleotides are TGTGCCAGTAAGGGACAGTTTTACACAGATACGCAGTATTTT.